This entry concerns a single T cell receptor beta chain. Its antigen is currently unknown. There are 13 residues in the CDR3. Germline V CDR1 and CDR2: MDHEN, SYDVKM. Around 310 ng DNA, roughly 30,000 T cell genomes, went into unsorted PBMC replicate PCRs. Assay: immunoSEQ multiplex PCR; the TCRdb copy retains only in-frame clones and omits some. Among 450,000 to 650,000 clones, around 80% were seen once, and the ten largest hold about 11%. The data originate from a study of shared clonotypes between healthy human individuals. Study conclusions and caveats: Sample collection involved blood only; tissue repertoires are likely different.

Sample: PBMCs. The clonotype comes from a woman aged 40 to 50 in good health. Some clones in this sample may be carry-over from other donors' samples. This rearrangement joins TRBV28 to TRBJ2-7; 9 bases are shared with TRBD2. CDR3 nucleotide sequence: TGTGACCGTATTGCGGGAGGGGCCTACGAGCAGTACTTC. It yields the protein CDRIAGGAYEQYF.